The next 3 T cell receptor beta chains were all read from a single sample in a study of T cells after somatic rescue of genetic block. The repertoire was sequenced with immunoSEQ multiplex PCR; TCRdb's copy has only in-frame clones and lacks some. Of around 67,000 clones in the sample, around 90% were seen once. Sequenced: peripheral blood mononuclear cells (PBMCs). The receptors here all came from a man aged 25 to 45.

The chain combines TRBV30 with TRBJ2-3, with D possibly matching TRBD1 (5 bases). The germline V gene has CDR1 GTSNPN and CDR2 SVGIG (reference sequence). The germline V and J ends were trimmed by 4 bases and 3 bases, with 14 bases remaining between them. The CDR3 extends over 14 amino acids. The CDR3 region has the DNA TGTGCCTGGAATTGGGGCTCCGGAACAGATACGCAGTATTTT. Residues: CAWNWGSGTDTQYF. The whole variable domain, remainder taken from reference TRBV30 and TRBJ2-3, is SQTIHQWPATLVQPVGSPLSLECTVEGTSNPNLYWYRQAAGRGLQLLFYSVGIGQISSEVPQNLSASRPQDRQFILSSKKLLLSDSGFYLCAWNWGSGTDTQYFGPGTRLTVL.

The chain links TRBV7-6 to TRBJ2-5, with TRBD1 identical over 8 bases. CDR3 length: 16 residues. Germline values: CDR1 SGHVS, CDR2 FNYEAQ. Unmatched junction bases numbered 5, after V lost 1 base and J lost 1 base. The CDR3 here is CASSLGLGQGQETQYF. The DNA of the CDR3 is TGTGCCAGCAGCTTAGGCCTCGGACAGGGCCAAGAGACCCAGTACTTC.

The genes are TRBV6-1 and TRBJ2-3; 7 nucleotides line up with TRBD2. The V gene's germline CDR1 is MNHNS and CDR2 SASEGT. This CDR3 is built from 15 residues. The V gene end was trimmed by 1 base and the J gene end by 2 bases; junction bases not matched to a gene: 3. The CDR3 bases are TGTGCCAGCAGTGAAGAAAGCGGGATCACAGATACGCAGTATTTT. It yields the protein CASSEESGITDTQYF.